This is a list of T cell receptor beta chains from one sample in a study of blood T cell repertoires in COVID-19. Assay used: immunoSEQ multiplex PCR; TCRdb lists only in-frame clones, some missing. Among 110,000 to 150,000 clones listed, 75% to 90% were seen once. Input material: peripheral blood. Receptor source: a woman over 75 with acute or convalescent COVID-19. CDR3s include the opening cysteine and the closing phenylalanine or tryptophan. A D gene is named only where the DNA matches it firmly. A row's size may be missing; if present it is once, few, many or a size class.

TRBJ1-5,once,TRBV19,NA,TGTGCCAGTAGTATTACGACAGCGCGACGGCCCCAGCATTTT,CASSITTARRPQHF
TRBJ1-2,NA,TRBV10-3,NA,TGTGCCATCAGTGAGTCGGGTAGCGGCGGCTACACCTTC,CAISESGSGGYTF
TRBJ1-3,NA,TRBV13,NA,TGTGCCAGCAGCTCCCGGATGGAGTCTGGAAACACCATATATTTT,CASSSRMESGNTIYF
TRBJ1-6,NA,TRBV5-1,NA,TGCGCCAGCAGGAGGACAGTGAGCTCCTATAATTCACCCCTCCACTTT,CASRRTVSSYNSPLHF
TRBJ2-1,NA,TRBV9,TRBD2,TGTGCCAGCAGCGTAGCGCTAGCGGGTTACAATGAGCAGTTCTTC,CASSVALAGYNEQFF
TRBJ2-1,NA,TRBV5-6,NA,TGTGCCAGCAGCTTGAGTCTGCCCAGCTCCTACAATGAGCAGTTCTTC,CASSLSLPSSYNEQFF
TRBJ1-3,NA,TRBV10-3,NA,TGTGCCATCAGTGAGGGGCAGGGTGGTAGAAACACCATATATTTT,CAISEGQGGRNTIYF
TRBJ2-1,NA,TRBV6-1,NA,TGTGCCAGCAGTGAAGCGGGCCGCAATGAGCAGTTCTTC,CASSEAGRNEQFF
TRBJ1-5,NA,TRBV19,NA,TGTGCCAGCGCGCAAATAGGGACACTTTATAGCAATCAGCCCCAGCATTTT,CASAQIGTLYSNQPQHF
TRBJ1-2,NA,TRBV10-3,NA,TGTGCCATCAGTGAGACCCGGGACACAGCTTCCTATGGCTACACCTTC,CAISETRDTASYGYTF
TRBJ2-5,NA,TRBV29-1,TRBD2,TGCAGCGTCGGCAGCGGGGAAGAGACCCAGTACTTC,CSVGSGEETQYF
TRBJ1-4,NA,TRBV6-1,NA,TGTGCCAGCAGTGAAGGGGGGGCTAATGAAAAACTGTTTTTT,CASSEGGANEKLFF
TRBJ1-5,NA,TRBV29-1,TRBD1,TGCAGCGTTGAAGGGAAGCGGGACAGGACGTATCAGCCCCAGCATTTT,CSVEGKRDRTYQPQHF
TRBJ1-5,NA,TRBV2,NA,TGTGCCAGCAGTGGGGGTGGCAGGGGCAATCAGCCCCAGCATTTT,CASSGGGRGNQPQHF
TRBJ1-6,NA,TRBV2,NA,TGTGCCAGCAGCTCAAGCCGGGTTGTTAGCTCCTATAATTCACCCCTCCACTTT,CASSSSRVVSSYNSPLHF
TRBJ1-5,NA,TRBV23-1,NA,TGCGCCAGGGACATCCTGCCCCAGCATTTT,CARDILPQHF
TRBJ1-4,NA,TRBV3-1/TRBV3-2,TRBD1,TGTGCCAGCAGCCGCGAGGGTGGCAGGGGGAATGAAAAACTGTTTTTT,CASSREGGRGNEKLFF
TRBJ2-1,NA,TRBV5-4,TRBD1,TGTGCCAGCAGCTCGGGACAGGGGCTGGGAAATGAGCAGTTCTTC,CASSSGQGLGNEQFF
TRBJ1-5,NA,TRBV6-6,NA,TGTGCCAGCAACCTCGGGAGGGGCAATCAGCCCCAGCATTTT,CASNLGRGNQPQHF
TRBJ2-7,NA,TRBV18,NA,TGTGCCAGCTCACGCCTTGGACAGAGCCTCTACGACGAGCAGTACTTC,CASSRLGQSLYDEQYF
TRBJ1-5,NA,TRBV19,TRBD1,TGTGCCAGTAGGGGGACAGGTGATCAGCCCCAGCATTTT,CASRGTGDQPQHF
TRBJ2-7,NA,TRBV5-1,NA,TGCGCCAGCAGCTTGGATGGGACATACTCCTACGAGCAGTACTTC,CASSLDGTYSYEQYF
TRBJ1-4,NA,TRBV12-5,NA,TGTGCTAGTGCGCCACAGGGTGAAAAACTGTTTTTT,CASAPQGEKLFF
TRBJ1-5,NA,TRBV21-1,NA,TGTGCCAGCAGCAAACCTTTGGGACAGGGGTCGTATAGCAATCAGCCCCAGCATTTT,CASSKPLGQGSYSNQPQHF
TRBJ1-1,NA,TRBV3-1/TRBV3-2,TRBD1,TGTGCCAGCAGCCACAGACAGGGGGCCACTGAAGCTTTCTTT,CASSHRQGATEAFF
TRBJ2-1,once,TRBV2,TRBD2,TGTGCCAGCAGTGTTATGCGGGGGGAAACTGAGCAGTTCTTC,CASSVMRGETEQFF
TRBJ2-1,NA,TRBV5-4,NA,TGTGCCAGCAGCTTGGGGACTCAAGTGCCCAATGAGCAGTTCTTC,CASSLGTQVPNEQFF
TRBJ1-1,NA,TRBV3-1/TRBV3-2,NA,TGTGCCAGCAGCCGGACATCTTTAAACACTGAAGCTTTCTTT,CASSRTSLNTEAFF
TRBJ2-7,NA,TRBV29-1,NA,TGCAGCGTTGACAGCGGAACCTACGAGCAGTACTTC,CSVDSGTYEQYF
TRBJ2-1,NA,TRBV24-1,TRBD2,TGTGCCACCAGTGATGCTTCGGGACTAGCGGGTGAGCAGTTCTTC,CATSDASGLAGEQFF
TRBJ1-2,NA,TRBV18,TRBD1,TGTGCCAGCTCACCGAGACAGGGGGAAGGCTACACCTTC,CASSPRQGEGYTF
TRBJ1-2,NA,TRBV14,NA,TGTGCCAGCAGCCAAGGGTCCAGGCCGGGCTACACCTTC,CASSQGSRPGYTF
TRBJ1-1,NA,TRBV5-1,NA,TGCGCCAGCAGCTTGACCGGGCGGGGCGACACTGAAGCTTTCTTT,CASSLTGRGDTEAFF
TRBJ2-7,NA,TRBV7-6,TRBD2,TGTGCCAGCAGCCTAGCGGGCGGGGGGCATAACGAGCAGTACTTC,CASSLAGGGHNEQYF
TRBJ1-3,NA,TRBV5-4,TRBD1,TGTGCCAGCAGCAGGGGACAGACCTCTGGAAACACCATATATTTT,CASSRGQTSGNTIYF
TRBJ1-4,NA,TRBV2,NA,TGTGCCAGCAAGGGGGAAGTGGAAAAACTGTTTTTT,CASKGEVEKLFF
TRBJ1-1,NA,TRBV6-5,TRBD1,TGTGCCAGCGCATGGGACAGGGCCACTGAAGCTTTCTTT,CASAWDRATEAFF
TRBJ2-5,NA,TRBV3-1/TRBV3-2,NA,TGTGCCAGCAGCCAAAGGACTATGGTAGAGACGGAGACCCAGTACTTC,CASSQRTMVETETQYF
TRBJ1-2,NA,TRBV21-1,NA,TGTGCCAGCATCCCATACCTCTATCTAAACTATGGCTACACCTTC,CASIPYLYLNYGYTF
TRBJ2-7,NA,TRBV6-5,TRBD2,TGTGCCAGCAGATCCCCGGGAGGAAGGTCCTACGAGCAGTACTTC,CASRSPGGRSYEQYF
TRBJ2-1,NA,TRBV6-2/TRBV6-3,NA,TGTGCCAGCAGTTTTCTCGCGGGACAGCCCGGAAATGAGCAGTTCTTC,CASSFLAGQPGNEQFF
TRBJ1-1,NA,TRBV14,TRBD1,TGTGCCAGCAGCCGAGGACAGGGAGAAAAAGCTTTCTTT,CASSRGQGEKAFF
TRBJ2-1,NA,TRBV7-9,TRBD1,TGTGCCAGCAGCAAACAGGGGCTCTCCTACAATGAGCAGTTCTTC,CASSKQGLSYNEQFF
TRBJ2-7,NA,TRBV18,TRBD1,TGTGCCAGCTCCCTAACAGGGGCCGATTACGAGCAGTACTTC,CASSLTGADYEQYF
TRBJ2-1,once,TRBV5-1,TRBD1,TGCGCCAGCAGCTTGGGACCCGGGACAGGCTACAATGAGCAGTTCTTC,CASSLGPGTGYNEQFF
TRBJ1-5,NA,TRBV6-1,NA,TGTGCCAGCAGTGACGACTATAGCAATCAGCCCCAGCATTTT,CASSDDYSNQPQHF
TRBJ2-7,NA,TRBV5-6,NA,TGTGCCAGCAGCTTTGAGGGGGGGCCTCACGAGCAGTACTTC,CASSFEGGPHEQYF
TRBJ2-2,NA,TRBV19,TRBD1,TGTGCCAGTAGACGGACAGGGGTGAACACCGGGGAGCTGTTTTTT,CASRRTGVNTGELFF
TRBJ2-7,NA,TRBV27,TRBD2,TGTGCCAGCAGACCCCCCCCAGGGAGGGGTGGTAGTAGGTACGAGCAGTACTTC,CASRPPPGRGGSRYEQYF
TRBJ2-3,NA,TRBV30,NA,TGTGCCTGGAAGATACAGGGCGGCACAGATACGCAGTATTTT,CAWKIQGGTDTQYF
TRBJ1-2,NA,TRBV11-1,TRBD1,TGTGCCAGCAGCTTTGCCGGGACAGGGGGATATGACTACACCTTC,CASSFAGTGGYDYTF
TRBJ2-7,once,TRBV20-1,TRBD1,TGCAGTGCTAGTTTGGGACAGGCGGCTTACGAGCAGTACTTC,CSASLGQAAYEQYF
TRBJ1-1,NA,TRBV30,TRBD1,TGTGCCAAAGACAGGGACAACACTGAAGCTTTCTTT,CAKDRDNTEAFF
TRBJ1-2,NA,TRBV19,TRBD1,TGTGCCAGTAGCGGGACAGAGAGGGCCACCTATGGCTACACCTTC,CASSGTERATYGYTF
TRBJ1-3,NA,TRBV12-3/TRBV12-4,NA,TGTGCCAGCAGCCTACTCGGGGGAAACACCATATATTTT,CASSLLGGNTIYF